These T cell receptor beta chains were read from a single sample in a study of blood T cell repertoires in COVID-19. The method was immunoSEQ multiplex PCR; TCRdb's version includes in-frame clones alone and lacks a portion of them. Of some 200,000 clones listed, 80% to 90% are singletons. Sequencing was carried out using peripheral blood. All receptors come from a young man with active or convalescent COVID-19. Both conserved end residues are part of each CDR3. Fields, in order: J gene, clone size, V gene, D gene, CDR3 DNA, CDR3 protein. The D gene is left open where the match is weak. A row's size may be missing; if present it is once, few, many or a size class.

TRBJ1-5,-,TRBV27,TRBD1,TGTGCCAGCAGCGACAGGACAGGGGAGGGCTATAGCAATCAGCCCCAGCATTTT,CASSDRTGEGYSNQPQHF
TRBJ1-3,-,TRBV6-6,-,TGTGCCAGCGAGGGATTGGAGAATTCTGGAAACACCATATATTTT,CASEGLENSGNTIYF
TRBJ2-3,-,TRBV7-9,TRBD2,TGTGCCAGCGGGTCTAGCGGAAGCACAGATACGCAGTATTTT,CASGSSGSTDTQYF
TRBJ1-6,-,TRBV19,TRBD1,TGTGCCAGTGGCCAGGGGGCGGCTTTGACGGGCGGATCACCCCTCCACTTT,CASGQGAALTGGSPLHF
TRBJ1-2,-,TRBV27,-,TGTGCCAGCAGTTTACTCAGGCATCCGGGACTACCAGCAGTCTATGGCTACACCTTC,CASSLLRHPGLPAVYGYTF
TRBJ1-2,-,TRBV6-5,-,TGTGCCAGCAGTCGTTACAGAGACTATGGCTACACCTTC,CASSRYRDYGYTF
TRBJ2-5,-,TRBV4-1,TRBD2,TGCGCCAGCAGCCAAGATGGAGTAGCGGGACTGCAGACCCAGTACTTC,CASSQDGVAGLQTQYF
TRBJ1-5,-,TRBV10-3,-,TGTGCCATCAGTGAGTCAACAGGATTTTCGCCCCAGCATTTT,CAISESTGFSPQHF
TRBJ2-4,-,TRBV27,-,TGTGCCAGCGCAAAAGAGGCTGCCACAAGGGCCAAAAACATTCAGTACTTC,CASAKEAATRAKNIQYF
TRBJ1-2,-,TRBV9,TRBD1,TGTGCCAGCAGCGTGACAGGGTTTACTGGCTACACCTTC,CASSVTGFTGYTF
TRBJ1-5,-,TRBV30,-,TGTGCCTGGAGTGTAATAGGGGGTCGCAATCAGCCCCAGCATTTT,CAWSVIGGRNQPQHF
TRBJ1-2,-,TRBV5-4,TRBD1,TGTGCCAGCAGCCACGGACAGGCCTTAATCTATGGCTACACCTTC,CASSHGQALIYGYTF
TRBJ2-3,-,TRBV24-1,-,TGTGCCACCAGTGATCCGGGACTGGAGCTCACAGATACGCAGTATTTT,CATSDPGLELTDTQYF
TRBJ2-1,-,TRBV24-1,TRBD2,TGTGCCACCAGTGCTCCAAGCGGGAGGGCCAGGGATGAGCAGTTCTTC,CATSAPSGRARDEQFF
TRBJ2-1,-,TRBV30,-,TGTGCCTGGAGTTGGGGCACCAGCTCCTACAATGAGCAGTTCTTC,CAWSWGTSSYNEQFF
TRBJ2-7,-,TRBV6-2/TRBV6-3,TRBD2,TGTGCCAGCAGTTACACTAGCGGGAGGGGGTCCTCCTACGAGCAGTACTTC,CASSYTSGRGSSYEQYF
TRBJ2-1,-,TRBV6-4,TRBD2,TGTGCCAGCAGTCAAGAAATACTAGCGGGGGAGCAGTTCTTC,CASSQEILAGEQFF
TRBJ2-1,-,TRBV10-3,TRBD2,TGTGCCATCAGCCCGGGACTAGGGACGTCCTACAATGAGCAGTTCTTC,CAISPGLGTSYNEQFF
TRBJ1-2,-,TRBV5-6,-,TGTGCCAGCAGCCGAAGGGGGTCCTCTGGCTACACCTTC,CASSRRGSSGYTF
TRBJ2-2,-,TRBV18,-,TGTGCCAGCTCACTCGTCGGCGGGGAGCTGTTTTTT,CASSLVGGELFF
TRBJ2-2,-,TRBV11-3,TRBD2,TGTGCCAGCAGCCCCGGGGGGGTGAACACCGGGGAGCTGTTTTTT,CASSPGGVNTGELFF
TRBJ2-5,few,TRBV6-4,-,TGTGCCAGCAGTGACTCGGGGGGTGAGACCCAGTACTTC,CASSDSGGETQYF
TRBJ2-7,-,TRBV11-2,TRBD2,TGTGCCAGCAGCCTCACTGACGCTAGCGGGAGGGTCTCCTACGAGCAGTACTTC,CASSLTDASGRVSYEQYF
TRBJ1-2,-,TRBV28,-,TGTGCCAGCAGTCTCCCACTTTACCCCGGGGGAAGTAACTATGGCTACACCTTC,CASSLPLYPGGSNYGYTF
TRBJ2-7,-,TRBV7-9,-,TGTGCCAGCAGTCGCCCGGCGGGCTCAAGGGCCGAGCAGTACTTC,CASSRPAGSRAEQYF
TRBJ1-2,once,TRBV7-3,TRBD1,TGTGCCAGCAGCCCCATACCAGGGGGCAGTGGCTACACCTTC,CASSPIPGGSGYTF
TRBJ1-5,-,TRBV7-6,TRBD1,TGTGCCAGCAGCGCCACGACAGGGGGGATTCAGCCCCAGCATTTT,CASSATTGGIQPQHF
TRBJ2-5,-,TRBV5-4,TRBD2,TGTGCCAGCAGCTTGGCCGCGGGAGGAGGGGAGACCCAGTACTTC,CASSLAAGGGETQYF
TRBJ2-1,-,TRBV24-1,TRBD2,TGTGCCACCAGTGATCTCTCTAGCGGGAGTGGGTCAATCGGCAATGAGCAGTTCTTC,CATSDLSSGSGSIGNEQFF
TRBJ2-1,-,TRBV2,TRBD2,TGTGCCAGCAGTGAAGATACACTAGCGGGAGGGTTAGAGCAGTTCTTC,CASSEDTLAGGLEQFF
TRBJ2-1,once,TRBV13,TRBD2,TGTGCCAGCAGCTTATTCCGGGACTCCCGGGGGGGCAATGAGCAGTTCTTC,CASSLFRDSRGGNEQFF
TRBJ1-5,-,TRBV27,-,TGTGCCAGCAGTTTAAGGGGGGGTGTGAGTCAGCCCCAGCATTTT,CASSLRGGVSQPQHF
TRBJ2-7,-,TRBV4-1,TRBD2,TGCGCCAGCAGCCAGCTTAGCGGGAGGGCCAGTTACGAGCAGTACTTC,CASSQLSGRASYEQYF
TRBJ1-5,-,TRBV12-2,-,TGTGCAAGTCGCTTAGCGCGGGTTATCGCGGGGAGGGCACGGGATAGCAATCAGCCCCAGCATTTT,CASRLARVIAGRARDSNQPQHF
TRBJ2-3,-,TRBV3-1/TRBV3-2,TRBD2,TGTGCCAGCAGCTGGTCTGGTAGCGGGTTAGATACGCAGTATTTT,CASSWSGSGLDTQYF
TRBJ1-5,-,TRBV2,TRBD1,TGTGCCAGCAGAACAGGGGAGGCGGGGAATCAGCCCCAGCATTTT,CASRTGEAGNQPQHF
TRBJ2-7,-,TRBV4-3,-,TGCGCCAGCAGCCAAGAGTATCTTTCGGACAGTCCCTACGAGCAGTACTTC,CASSQEYLSDSPYEQYF
TRBJ1-1,-,TRBV6-6,TRBD1,TGTGCCAGCAGTTATCGGGACAGGGAGGCTTTCTTT,CASSYRDREAFF
TRBJ2-5,-,TRBV10-3,TRBD1,TGTGCCATCACTAAAGGGGGCGGAGAGACCCAGTACTTC,CAITKGGGETQYF
TRBJ2-1,-,TRBV7-3,TRBD1,TGTGCCAGCAGCCGAGACAGGGGCTCCTACAATGAGCAGTTCTTC,CASSRDRGSYNEQFF
TRBJ2-7,-,TRBV29-1,TRBD1,TGCAGCGTTACCCCGCCGGGACAGAGCCACTACGAGCAGTACTTC,CSVTPPGQSHYEQYF
TRBJ1-1,-,TRBV10-3,TRBD1,TGTGCCATCGGCCCACAGGGGGCGGTTTTCGGAAGGAGCACTGAAGCTTTCTTT,CAIGPQGAVFGRSTEAFF
TRBJ2-3,-,TRBV5-6,TRBD2,TGTGCCAGCAGCTTAACGACTAGCCCCGACACAGATACGCAGTATTTT,CASSLTTSPDTDTQYF
TRBJ2-3,-,TRBV6-6,-,TGTGCCAGCAGTTACAGGCAGTCAGAGGGCACAGATACGCAGTATTTT,CASSYRQSEGTDTQYF
TRBJ2-1,-,TRBV11-3,-,TGTGCCAGCAGCTCAAGGACAGCACCAGGAGGCTACAATGAGCAGTTCTTC,CASSSRTAPGGYNEQFF
TRBJ2-1,-,TRBV5-6,-,TGTGCCAGCAGCGGACTTAACTCCTACAATGAGCAGTTCTTC,CASSGLNSYNEQFF
TRBJ1-6,once,TRBV7-9,TRBD1,TGTGCCAGCAGCCCCATCGGGGACAGGGCTAATTCACCCCTCCACTTT,CASSPIGDRANSPLHF
TRBJ2-1,-,TRBV19,-,TGTGCCAGTAGTCTCCCAGGGACACGATACAATGAGCAGTTCTTC,CASSLPGTRYNEQFF
TRBJ1-5,-,TRBV18,-,TGTGCCAGCTCGCCCCGCGGGCCCTCGGGCAATCAGCCCCAGCATTTT,CASSPRGPSGNQPQHF
TRBJ1-1,-,TRBV6-2/TRBV6-3,-,TGTGCCAGCAGTACGTTTCCGGGGAGCACTGAAGCTTTCTTT,CASSTFPGSTEAFF
TRBJ1-2,-,TRBV6-1,TRBD1,TGTGCCAGCAGTGAGATGGCAGGGGGTTACTATGGCTACACCTTC,CASSEMAGGYYGYTF
TRBJ1-2,-,TRBV3-1/TRBV3-2,TRBD1,TGTGCCAGCAGCCCACGGGACAGGGGGTCGGGCTACACCTTC,CASSPRDRGSGYTF
TRBJ1-1,-,TRBV14,-,TGTGCCAGCAGCCAAGACCCCAGGGGTCGGGTCGCTTTCTTT,CASSQDPRGRVAFF